The 26 T cell receptor beta chains reported below all come from one sample, sequenced in a study of CD8+ T cells in alopecia areata. The sequencing template was cDNA reverse transcribed from extracted RNA. TCRdb's table, derived via immunoSEQ multiplex PCR, lists solely in-frame clones and lacks some. Of 150,000 to 200,000 clones listed, 50% to 60% are singletons. Treatment described: oral pan-JAK inhibitor, 5-10 mg twice daily. This specimen was CD4+ T cells sorted from blood, taken at week 4, from a patient treated with tofacitinib. All receptors come from a human donor with alopecia areata.

This clone has just a few counts. The chain combines TRBV19 with TRBJ2-2; D gene uncertain. CDR3 length equals 12 residues. CDR1 LNHDA and CDR2 SQIVND come from the germline V gene (reference sequence). V was pared by 7 bases and J by 6 bases, with 9 bases between. CDR3 in amino acids: CASTFLAGELFF. CDR3 DNA sequence: TGTGCCAGTACCTTTCTAGCCGGGGAGCTGTTTTTT.

This clone was counted between two and nine times. V and J are TRBV10-3 and TRBJ2-7; TRBD1 might be the D (5 bases). V lost 3 bases, J lost 3 bases, and 9 bases lay in between. The germline gives CDR1 ENHRY, CDR2 SYGVKD. The CDR3 contains 13 residues. CDR3 sequence reads: CAISDNRYYEQYF. The CDR3 DNA reads as TGTGCCATCAGTGATAACAGGTACTACGAGCAGTACTTC.

The J gene is TRBJ2-7, the V gene TRBV29-1, with D possibly matching TRBD2 (5 bases). The V and J ends lost 5 bases and 2 bases respectively, with 13 bases between them. CDR1 and CDR2 from the germline V gene are SQVTM and ANQGSEA. The CDR3 is 13 amino acids. CDR3 coding DNA: TGCAGCGTTCGTCGAGAGGGAGCCTACGAGCAGTACTTC. Amino acid sequence: CSVRREGAYEQYF.

The J gene is TRBJ2-6, the V gene TRBV9; possibly TRBD1 or TRBD2 for D (5 bases each). Germline CDR1 reads SGDLS; CDR2 reads YYNGEE. Trimming took off 0 bases at V and 12 bases at J, with 13 bases between the two ends. The CDR3 has 14 residues. CDR3 amino acids: CASSVGGAGSVLTF. The CDR3 DNA sequence: TGTGCCAGCAGCGTAGGAGGGGCAGGGAGCGTCCTGACTTTC.

The genes are TRBV6-6 and TRBJ2-5; 11 nucleotides line up with TRBD2. The CDR3 totals 16 residues. V was pared by 0 bases and J by 2 bases, with 2 bases of the junction left unmatched. Germline CDR1 and CDR2: MNHNY and SVGAGI (reference sequence). In DNA, the CDR3 is TGTGCCAGCAGTTACTCCCTAGCGGGGGGACAAGAGACCCAGTACTTC. Translation gives CASSYSLAGGQETQYF.

The CDR3 sequence is CAWTKNTEAFF. CDR3 DNA: TGTGCCTGGACTAAGAACACTGAAGCTTTCTTT. The genes are TRBV30 and TRBJ1-1; D is unclear. CDR1 is GTSNPN and CDR2 is SVGIG in the germline V gene (reference sequence). CDR3 length: 11 amino acids. Deletions cut 4 bases from V and 1 base from J, with 4 bases between.

The chain uses TRBV30 and TRBJ2-7, with D unresolved. Trimming removed 3 bases from V and 4 bases from J, with 19 bases in between. This CDR3 is built from 15 residues. Germline values: CDR1 GTSNPN, CDR2 SVGIG (reference sequence). CDR3 in DNA: TGTGCCTGGAGCGTTTGGTCGGCAGCTGGTTACGAGCAGTACTTC. Translating gives CAWSVWSAAGYEQYF.

This clone was counted between two and nine times. The chain combines TRBV28 with TRBJ1-2; D gene unclear. V gave up 5 bases and J gave up 4 bases, with 8 bases separating them. The CDR3 runs to 12 residues. Germline values: CDR1 MDHEN, CDR2 SYDVKM. Here the CDR3 reads CASSRLGYGYTF. The CDR3 bases are TGTGCCAGCAGTCGCCTGGGCTATGGCTACACCTTC.

V is TRBV4-1 and J is TRBJ2-5; 10 bases agree with TRBD2. This CDR3 has 17 residues. V trimming: 0 bases; J trimming: 2 bases; junction bases outside the gene matches: 6. Per germline, CDR1 MGHRA and CDR2 YSYEKL. CDR3 nucleotide sequence: TGCGCCAGCAGCCAAGAGGAGGGACTAGCGACGCAAGAGACCCAGTACTTC. Translating gives CASSQEEGLATQETQYF.

The rearrangement joins TRBV27 to TRBJ1-2, with no clear D. The germline V and J ends were trimmed by 5 bases and 0 bases, with 10 bases remaining between them. Germline CDR1 reads MNHEY; CDR2 reads SMNVEV (reference sequence). The CDR3 contains 14 residues. The CDR3 sequence is CASSPRLANYGYTF. The CDR3 nucleotides read TGTGCCAGCAGTCCGAGATTAGCTAACTATGGCTACACCTTC.

The V gene is TRBV4-3, the J gene TRBJ2-3; 13 bases match TRBD2. CDR3 length: 18 amino acids. CDR1 LGHNA and CDR2 YSLEER come from the germline V gene. The V gene end was trimmed by 6 bases and the J gene end by 2 bases; junction bases not matched to a gene: 11. The CDR3 here is CASSQRLAGGSYTDTQYF. CDR3 sequence (DNA): TGCGCCAGCAGTCAGAGACTAGCGGGGGGTTCGTACACAGATACGCAGTATTTT.

CDR3 sequence reads: CASSTAGVYGYTF. The CDR3, as DNA: TGCGCCAGCAGCACGGCAGGCGTCTATGGCTACACCTTC. This chain connects TRBV5-1 to TRBJ1-2, with D hard to call. Germline V CDR1 and CDR2: SGHRS, YFSETQ. V gave up 4 bases and J gave up 4 bases, with 11 bases separating them. The CDR3 runs to 13 residues. Full variable domain (outside the CDR3, taken from reference TRBV5-1 and TRBJ1-2): KAGVTQTPRYLIKTRGQQVTLSCSPISGHRSVSWYQQTPGQGLQFLFEYFSETQRNKGNFPGRFSGRQFSNSRSEMNVSTLELGDSALYLCASSTAGVYGYTFGSGTRLTVV.

V and J are TRBV10-3 and TRBJ2-5; D not resolved. The ends were cut back, 2 bases at V and 3 bases at J, with 4 bases in the middle. The CDR3 is 12 residues long. Germline loops: CDR1 ENHRY, CDR2 SYGVKD. CDR3: CAISETKETQYF. CDR3 bases: TGTGCCATCAGTGAGACCAAAGAGACCCAGTACTTC.

This clone has just a few counts. The chain has TRBV6-1 and TRBJ1-1, with D perhaps TRBD1 (6 bases). The germline gives CDR1 MNHNS, CDR2 SASEGT. The CDR3 totals 13 residues. Between the trimmed V and J ends, which lost 5 bases and 3 bases, there was a span of 10 bases. The DNA for the CDR3 is TGTGCCAGCAGTCAACAGGGCTACACTGAAGCTTTCTTT. It specifies CASSQQGYTEAFF.

Note on this clone: One end of the junction is discordant with germline, which a read error may explain. The CDR3 region has the DNA TGTGCCAGCAGCTTGACCCCCAGACACTACCAACAGACCCAGTACTTC. Translation gives CASSLTPRHYQQTQYF. The V and J genes are TRBV7-9 and TRBJ2-5; D ambiguous. The CDR3 consists of 16 residues. Germline V gene sequence: CDR1 SEHNR, CDR2 FQNEAQ (reference sequence).

The chain couples TRBV30 to TRBJ2-5, with TRBD1 matching 7 bases. The CDR3 is 13 amino acids. The germline CDR1 and CDR2 sequences are GTSNPN and SVGIG (reference sequence). V dropped 5 bases and J dropped 5; count of bases not matched to a gene: 8. DNA of the CDR3: TGTGCCTGGGCCATACAGGGGACGGAGACCCAGTACTTC. Its translation is CAWAIQGTETQYF.

This clone was observed a handful of times. This rearrangement joins TRBV2 to TRBJ2-3; D not certain. Between the trimmed V and J ends, which lost 5 bases and 2 bases, there was a span of 2 bases. CDR1 is SNHLY, CDR2 FYNNEI, per germline. The CDR3 has 11 amino acids. The CDR3 coding sequence is TGTGCCAGCAGTTCCACAGATACGCAGTATTTT. It is translated as CASSSTDTQYF.

The J gene is TRBJ1-2, the V gene TRBV2; 7 nucleotides match TRBD1. The CDR3 covers 13 residues. Germline lookup yields CDR1 SNHLY and CDR2 FYNNEI. The ends lost 11 bases at V and 4 bases at J; junction bases unmatched: 10. CDR3 sequence (DNA): TGTGCCGGAGGGACAGCCCTAAGCTATGGCTACACCTTC. Its protein product is CAGGTALSYGYTF.

The J gene is TRBJ1-1, the V gene TRBV20-1; D gene ambiguous. This CDR3 is built from 11 residues. Per the germline V gene, CDR1 is DFQATT and CDR2 is SNEGSKA (reference sequence). The V end was cut by 3 bases, the J end by 11 bases, with 13 bases between. Written as DNA, the CDR3 is TGCAGTGCTAGTCAACCGGGTGGTGCTTTCTTT. This encodes CSASQPGGAFF.

This chain links TRBV20-1 with TRBJ1-2; D uncertain. This CDR3 spans 11 amino acids. The V and J ends lost 5 bases and 6 bases respectively, with 10 bases between them. CDR1 is DFQATT and CDR2 is SNEGSKA in the germline V gene (reference sequence). The DNA of the CDR3 is TGCAGTGCTCCAGGACTAGATGGCTACACCTTC. This encodes CSAPGLDGYTF.

This clone was seen once. This chain joins TRBV4-1 and TRBJ2-7; a weak D match, TRBD1 (6 bases). Germline loops: CDR1 MGHRA, CDR2 YSYEKL. The CDR3 covers 17 residues. The V end lost 4 bases, the J end lost 2 bases, and 21 bases lay between the germline ends. CDR3 loop: CASSRPRGSGDTYEQYF. The CDR3 DNA follows: TGCGCCAGCAGCCGTCCACGTGGCTCTGGGGACACCTACGAGCAGTACTTC.

The chain is built from TRBV18 and TRBJ2-3; 8 positions agree with TRBD2. The CDR3 contains 17 residues. J lost 3 bases, V lost 3 bases, and 11 bases had no gene match. Per germline, CDR1 KGHSH and CDR2 LQKENI. The CDR3 protein is CASSPQRGRGATDTQYF. For the CDR3, the DNA is TGTGCCAGCTCACCTCAACGTGGGCGGGGGGCAACAGATACGCAGTATTTT.

This clone has just one count. This rearrangement joins TRBV29-1 to TRBJ2-1; unclear D gene. V lost 6 bases and J lost 4, with 10 bases in between. CDR3 length: 12 residues. The germline CDR1 and CDR2 sequences are SQVTM and ANQGSEA. CDR3 nucleotide sequence: TGCAGCGTCACGTTCTCTTACAATGAGCAGTTCTTC. Translating it yields CSVTFSYNEQFF.

The chain carries TRBV6-5 and TRBJ1-2; a possible D gene is TRBD1 (5 bases). Trimming removed 2 bases from V and 4 bases from J, with 14 bases in between. Germline-derived CDR1 and CDR2 are MNHEY and SVGAGI. This CDR3 is built from 15 residues. The DNA for the CDR3 is TGTGCCAGCAGTTACCCCCCCGCAGGGACCTATGGCTACACCTTC. Translating it yields CASSYPPAGTYGYTF.

The J gene is TRBJ2-1, the V gene TRBV7-2; D ambiguous. Germline V gives CDR1 SGHTA, CDR2 FQGNSA. The CDR3 has 16 amino acids. Trimming removed 4 bases at V and 0 bases at J, with 13 bases between. Written as DNA, the CDR3 is TGTGCCAGCAGCTCGGTCCGAGCTGACTCCTACAATGAGCAGTTCTTC. This translates into CASSSVRADSYNEQFF.

The gene calls are TRBV29-1 and TRBJ2-5; 7 positions agree with TRBD1. The V gene end was trimmed by 8 bases and the J gene end by 5 bases; junction bases not matched to a gene: 2. This CDR3 spans 10 amino acids. The V gene's germline CDR1 is SQVTM and CDR2 ANQGSEA. CDR3 coding DNA: TGCAGCACAGGGGTTGAGACCCAGTACTTC. Its protein is CSTGVETQYF.